This T cell receptor (beta chain) stems from a study of T cell responses to AZD1222 COVID-19 vaccine. The CDR3 runs to 17 residues. Germline CDR1 and CDR2: MDHEN and SYDVKM. V dropped 3 bases and J dropped 0 bases, with 17 bases sitting between them. The study's findings and limits: The peak T cell response came first, and repertoires were sampled only after it.

Sequencing used immunoSEQ multiplex PCR; TCRdb keeps in-frame clones, though not all of them. The sample carries roughly 120,000 clones, roughly 90% recorded once. About this clone: Antigen: not known.

The rearrangement uses TRBV28 and TRBJ1-1, with TRBD1 as a possible D gene (5 bases). Source: peripheral blood, taken on day 0 of MenACWY control vaccination. The clonotype was recovered from an adult in good health. The CDR3: CASSLNTGRMMNTEAFF. The CDR3 bases are TGTGCCAGCAGTTTGAATACAGGCCGGATGATGAACACTGAAGCTTTCTTT.